This T cell receptor (beta chain) was observed in a study of T cell repertoires in cytomegalovirus infection. Study at large: Through public TCR beta signatures, both CMV infection and matching HLA type were indicated.

Study findings and constraints: HLA-C-restricted CMV-specific TCR beta clonotypes were dominant in the ex vivo response. CMV carriers having the relevant HLA were flagged by cumulative public TCR beta family frequency.

This clonotype was counted ten times or more. The antigen is unknown. TCRdb passed the reads through MiXCR, listing each CDR3 protein once. The sample carries just over 300,000 distinct CDR3 sequences, about 17% recorded once. Sequencing was performed on PBMCs. This TCR came from a human donor in good health (CMV status not recorded). Some clones in this sample may be carry-over from other donors' samples.

CDR3 nucleotide sequence: TGTGCCAGCAGCTTGGGCGGGGGGTCAGATACGCAGTATTTT. This sequence encodes CASSLGGGSDTQYF. The chain combines TRBV7-2 with TRBJ2-3; 8 bases match TRBD2. Germline CDR1 SGHTA, CDR2 FQGNSA. V shed 3 bases and J 4 bases; nucleotides not matched to a gene: 3. The CDR3 loop spans 14 amino acids.